The clone carrying this TCR beta chain has just one count. Its antigen is unknown. TCRdb's table, derived via immunoSEQ multiplex PCR, lists solely in-frame clones and lacks some. The data show 50,000 or so clones, around 77% seen once. This specimen comes from a study of memory CD4+ T cells and cytomegalovirus serostatus. The sort gate was single viable CD3+CD4+CD8-CD45RO+ cells for memory CD4+ T cells. CDR1 is SGHVS and CDR2 is FQNEAQ in the germline V gene. The CDR3 covers 14 residues. Trimming cost V 3 bases and J 9 bases, with 15 bases left between them. General study points: Suggested: most of the CMV-linked TCR signature lies in CD4+ memory cells.

J is TRBJ1-5 and V is TRBV7-8; perhaps TRBD1 as D (5 bases). The TCR originated in an adult in good health and CMV-seronegative. The sample taken for sequencing was memory CD4+ T cells from blood. CDR3 DNA: TGTGCCAGCAGCTTCGAGCAGGGAGTTGGGCCCCAGCATTTT. This sequence encodes CASSFEQGVGPQHF.